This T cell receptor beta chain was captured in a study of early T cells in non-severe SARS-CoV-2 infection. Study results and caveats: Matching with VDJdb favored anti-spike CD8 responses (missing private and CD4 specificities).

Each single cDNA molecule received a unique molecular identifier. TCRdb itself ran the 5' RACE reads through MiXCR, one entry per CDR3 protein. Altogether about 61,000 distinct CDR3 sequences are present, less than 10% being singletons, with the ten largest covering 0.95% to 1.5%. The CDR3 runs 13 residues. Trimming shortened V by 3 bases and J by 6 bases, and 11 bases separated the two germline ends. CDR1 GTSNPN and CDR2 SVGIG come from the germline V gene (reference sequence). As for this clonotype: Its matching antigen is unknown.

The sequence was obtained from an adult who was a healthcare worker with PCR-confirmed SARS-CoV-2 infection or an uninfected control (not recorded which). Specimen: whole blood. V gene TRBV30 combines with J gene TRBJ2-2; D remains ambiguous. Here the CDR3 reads CAWSPRQAGELFF. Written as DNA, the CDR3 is TGTGCCTGGAGCCCGAGACAAGCCGGGGAGCTGTTTTTT.